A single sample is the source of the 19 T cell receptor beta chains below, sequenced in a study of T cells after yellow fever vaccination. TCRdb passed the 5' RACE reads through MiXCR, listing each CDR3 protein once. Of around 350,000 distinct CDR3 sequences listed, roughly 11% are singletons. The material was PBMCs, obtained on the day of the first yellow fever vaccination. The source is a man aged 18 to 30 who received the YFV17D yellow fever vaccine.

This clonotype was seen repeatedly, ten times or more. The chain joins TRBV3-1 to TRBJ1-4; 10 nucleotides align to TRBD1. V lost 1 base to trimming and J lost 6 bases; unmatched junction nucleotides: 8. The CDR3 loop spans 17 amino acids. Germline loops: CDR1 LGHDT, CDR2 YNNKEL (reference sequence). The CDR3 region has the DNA TGTGCCAGCAGCCAAGGACCCGGTGGGACAGGGGATGAAAAACTGTTTTTT. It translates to CASSQGPGGTGDEKLFF. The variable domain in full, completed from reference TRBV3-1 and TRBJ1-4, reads DTAVSQTPKYLVTQMGNDKSIKCEQNLGHDTMYWYKQDSKKFLKIMFSYNNKELIINETVPNRFSPKSPDKAHLNLHINSLELGDSAVYFCASSQGPGGTGDEKLFFGSGTQLSVL.

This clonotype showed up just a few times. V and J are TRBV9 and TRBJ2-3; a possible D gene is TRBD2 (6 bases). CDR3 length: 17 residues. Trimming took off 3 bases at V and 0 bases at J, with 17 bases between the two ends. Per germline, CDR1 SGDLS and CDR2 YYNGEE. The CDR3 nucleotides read TGTGCCAGCAGCGCGCCTTCCTCTGGGACTAGCACAGATACGCAGTATTTT. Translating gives CASSAPSSGTSTDTQYF.

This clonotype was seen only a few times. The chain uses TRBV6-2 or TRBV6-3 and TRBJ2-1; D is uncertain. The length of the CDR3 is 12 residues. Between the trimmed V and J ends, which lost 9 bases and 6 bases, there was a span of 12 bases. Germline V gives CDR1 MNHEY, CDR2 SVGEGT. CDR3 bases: TGTGCCAGAAAGCGACACCTCAATGAGCAGTTCTTC. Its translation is CARKRHLNEQFF.

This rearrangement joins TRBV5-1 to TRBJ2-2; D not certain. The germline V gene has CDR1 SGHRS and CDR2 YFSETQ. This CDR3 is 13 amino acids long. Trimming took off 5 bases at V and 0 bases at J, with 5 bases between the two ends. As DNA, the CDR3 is TGCGCCAGCAGGCCCACGAACACCGGGGAGCTGTTTTTT. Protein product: CASRPTNTGELFF.

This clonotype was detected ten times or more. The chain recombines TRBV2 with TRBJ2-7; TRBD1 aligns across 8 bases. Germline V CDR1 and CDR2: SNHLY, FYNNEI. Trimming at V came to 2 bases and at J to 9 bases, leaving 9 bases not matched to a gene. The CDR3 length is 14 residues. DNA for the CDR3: TGTGCCAGCAGTGAATCTCCAGGGGGCATTCGGCAGTACGTC. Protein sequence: CASSESPGGIRQYV.

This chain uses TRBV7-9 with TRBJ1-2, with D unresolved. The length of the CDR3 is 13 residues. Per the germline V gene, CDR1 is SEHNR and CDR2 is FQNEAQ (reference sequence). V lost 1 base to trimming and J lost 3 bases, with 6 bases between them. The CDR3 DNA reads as TGTGCCAGCAGCTTAGGGCAGTACTATGGCTACACCTTC. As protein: CASSLGQYYGYTF.

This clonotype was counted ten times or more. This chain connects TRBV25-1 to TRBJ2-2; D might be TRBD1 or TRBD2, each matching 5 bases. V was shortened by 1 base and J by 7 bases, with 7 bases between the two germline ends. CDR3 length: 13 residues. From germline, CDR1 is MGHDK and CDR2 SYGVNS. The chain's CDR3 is CASSESGGGELFF. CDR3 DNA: TGTGCCAGCAGTGAATCTGGGGGCGGGGAGCTGTTTTTT.

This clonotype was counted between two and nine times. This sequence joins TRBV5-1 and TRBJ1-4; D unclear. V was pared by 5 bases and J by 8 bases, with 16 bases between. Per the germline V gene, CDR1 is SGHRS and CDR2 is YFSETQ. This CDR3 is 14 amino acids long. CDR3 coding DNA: TGCGCCAGCAGTCGGTCCCTGGTTGGGGAAAAACTGTTTTTT. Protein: CASSRSLVGEKLFF.

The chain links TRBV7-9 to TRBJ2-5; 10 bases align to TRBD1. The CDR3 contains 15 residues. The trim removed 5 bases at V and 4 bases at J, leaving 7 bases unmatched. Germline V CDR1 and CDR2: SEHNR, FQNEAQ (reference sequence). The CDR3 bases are TGTGCCAGCAGCCCCCCCGGGACAGGGGTAGAGACCCAGTACTTC. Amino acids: CASSPPGTGVETQYF.

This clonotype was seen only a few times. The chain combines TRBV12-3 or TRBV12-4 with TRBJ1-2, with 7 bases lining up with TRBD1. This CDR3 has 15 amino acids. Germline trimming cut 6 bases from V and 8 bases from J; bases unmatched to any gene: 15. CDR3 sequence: CASSPTPLRGEGYTF. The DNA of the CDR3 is TGTGCCAGCAGCCCAACCCCGCTCAGGGGGGAAGGCTACACCTTC.

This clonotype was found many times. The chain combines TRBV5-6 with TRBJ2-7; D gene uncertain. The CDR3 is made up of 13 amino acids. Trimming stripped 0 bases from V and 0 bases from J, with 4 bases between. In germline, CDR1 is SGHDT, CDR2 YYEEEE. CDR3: CASSLGYSYEQYF. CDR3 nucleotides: TGTGCCAGCAGCTTGGGATACTCCTACGAGCAGTACTTC.

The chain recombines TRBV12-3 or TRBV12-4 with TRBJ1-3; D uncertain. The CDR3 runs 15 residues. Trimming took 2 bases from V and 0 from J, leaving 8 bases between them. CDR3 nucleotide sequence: TGTGCCAGCAGTTTAATGGGCAGCTCTGGAAACACCATATATTTT. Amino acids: CASSLMGSSGNTIYF.

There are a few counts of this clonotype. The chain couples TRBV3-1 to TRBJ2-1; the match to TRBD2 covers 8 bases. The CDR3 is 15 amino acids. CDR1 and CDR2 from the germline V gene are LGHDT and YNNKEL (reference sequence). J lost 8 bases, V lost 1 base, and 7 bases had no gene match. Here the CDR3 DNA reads TGTGCCAGCAGCCAAGGCACGGGGGGGATCGATGAGCAGTTCTTC. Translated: CASSQGTGGIDEQFF.

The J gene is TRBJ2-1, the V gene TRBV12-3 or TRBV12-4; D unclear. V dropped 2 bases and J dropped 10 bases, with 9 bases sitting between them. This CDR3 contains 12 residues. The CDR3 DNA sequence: TGTGCCAGCAGTTTAAAAGCCTCGGAGCAGTTCTTC. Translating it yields CASSLKASEQFF.

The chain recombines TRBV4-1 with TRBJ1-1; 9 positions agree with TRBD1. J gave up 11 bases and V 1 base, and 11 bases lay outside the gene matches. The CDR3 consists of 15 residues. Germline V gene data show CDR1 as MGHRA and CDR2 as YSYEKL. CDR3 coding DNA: TGCGCCAGCAGCCAAGCAGGGACAGGGAGCATGGTCGCTTTCTTT. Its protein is CASSQAGTGSMVAFF.

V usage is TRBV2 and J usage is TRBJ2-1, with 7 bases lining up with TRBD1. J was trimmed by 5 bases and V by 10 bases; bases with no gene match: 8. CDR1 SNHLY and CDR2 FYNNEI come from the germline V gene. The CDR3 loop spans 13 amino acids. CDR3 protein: CANDRAPNNEQFF. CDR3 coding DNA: TGTGCCAACGACAGGGCTCCCAACAATGAGCAGTTCTTC.

Written as DNA, the CDR3 is TGCAGTGCTAGACCGGACAGGCTTAGCACAGATACGCAGTATTTT. It is translated as CSARPDRLSTDTQYF. The rearrangement joins TRBV20-1 to TRBJ2-3; 7 bases fit TRBD1. The germline gives CDR1 DFQATT, CDR2 SNEGSKA (reference sequence). The CDR3 is 15 amino acids. After removal of 2 bases from V and 0 bases from J, the junction contained 5 bases not matched to a gene.

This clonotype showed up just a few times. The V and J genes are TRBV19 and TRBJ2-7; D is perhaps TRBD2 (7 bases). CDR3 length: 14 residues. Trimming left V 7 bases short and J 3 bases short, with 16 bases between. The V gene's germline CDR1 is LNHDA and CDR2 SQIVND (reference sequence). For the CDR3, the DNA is TGTGCCAGTATCTTGGGGGGGGCCGGCTACGAGCAGTACGTC. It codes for CASILGGAGYEQYV.

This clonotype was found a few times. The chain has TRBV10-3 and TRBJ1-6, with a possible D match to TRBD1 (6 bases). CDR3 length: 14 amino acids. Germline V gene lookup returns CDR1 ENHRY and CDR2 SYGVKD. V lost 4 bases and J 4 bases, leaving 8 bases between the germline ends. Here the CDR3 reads CAISAGQYNSPLHF. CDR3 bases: TGTGCCATCAGTGCCGGACAGTATAATTCACCCCTCCACTTT.